Presented here are 16 T cell receptor beta chains from one specimen sequenced in a study of blood T cell repertoires in COVID-19. Clones were sequenced by immunoSEQ multiplex PCR, and TCRdb holds only the in-frame ones, with some missing. This table holds about 24,000 clones, about 89% found once. Input material: peripheral blood. The receptors were gathered from a man aged 70-80 years with COVID-19, enrolled during active disease.

The J gene is TRBJ2-2, the V gene TRBV5-1; the D is unclear. The CDR3 runs 14 residues. Trimming stripped 4 bases from V and 4 bases from J, with 11 bases between. Germline loops: CDR1 SGHRS, CDR2 YFSETQ. The CDR3 DNA reads as TGCGCCAGCAGCCCCCAGTCTTCCACCGGGGAGCTGTTTTTT. This gives the protein CASSPQSSTGELFF.

As DNA, the CDR3 is TGTGCCAGCAGCTCCGGTCTCCGCCCCAATGAGCAGTTCTTC. Protein: CASSSGLRPNEQFF. This chain joins TRBV11-2 and TRBJ2-1; D is undetermined. This CDR3 has 14 residues. The germline V and J ends were trimmed by 4 bases and 6 bases, with 13 bases remaining between them. CDR1 SGHAT and CDR2 FQNNGV come from the germline V gene.

The genes are TRBV5-1 and TRBJ1-5; TRBD1 aligns across 9 bases. The germline V gene encodes CDR1 SGHRS and CDR2 YFSETQ. V was clipped by 3 bases and J by 4 bases; unmatched bases: 5. The CDR3 sequence is 15 residues long. CDR3 protein: CASSSGQGINQPQHF. Written as DNA, the CDR3 is TGCGCCAGCAGCTCCGGACAGGGGATAAATCAGCCCCAGCATTTT.

The CDR3 DNA reads as TGTGCCAGCAGCCCTAGGGAGAGAGCTAACTATGGCTACACCTTC. Encoded protein: CASSPRERANYGYTF. V is TRBV7-9 and J is TRBJ1-2, with unresolved D. CDR3 length: 15 residues. V dropped 5 bases and J dropped 0 bases, with 13 bases sitting between them. CDR1 is SEHNR, CDR2 FQNEAQ, per germline (reference sequence).

The CDR3 bases are TGTGCCAGCAGCCGGCGAGCGTCCCGGGAAAATCACCCTAATGAAAAACTGTTTTTT. Protein sequence: CASSRRASRENHPNEKLFF. The chain uses TRBV7-9 and TRBJ1-4, with unresolved D. The CDR3 runs to 19 residues. V shed 5 bases and J shed 3 bases, with 25 bases lying between them. Germline V lookup: CDR1 SEHNR, CDR2 FQNEAQ (reference sequence).

The DNA for the CDR3 is TGTGCCAGCACCTCGGACAGGAACTATGGCTACACCTTC. Its translation is CASTSDRNYGYTF. The V and J genes are TRBV2 and TRBJ1-2, with TRBD1 matching over 7 bases. Germline CDR1 SNHLY, CDR2 FYNNEI. Trimming cost V 7 bases and J 2 bases; bases outside gene matches: 4. This CDR3 comprises 13 residues. The variable domain in full, with the rest retrieved from reference TRBV2 and TRBJ1-2, is EPEVTQTPSHQVTQMGQEVILRCVPISNHLYFYWYRQILGQKVEFLVSFYNNEISEKSEIFDDQFSVERPDGSNFTLKIRSTKLEDSAMYFCASTSDRNYGYTFGSGTRLTVV.

The rearrangement links TRBV19 to TRBJ2-3; D is possibly TRBD1 (5 bases). Trimming removed 4 bases at V and 8 bases at J, with 10 bases between. Germline V gene data show CDR1 as LNHDA and CDR2 as SQIVND (reference sequence). This CDR3 spans 12 amino acids. CDR3 coding DNA: TGTGCCAGTAGTACCCAGGGTCCTACGCAGTATTTT. Translation gives CASSTQGPTQYF. Variable domain in full (rest from reference TRBV19 and TRBJ2-3): DGGITQSPKYLFRKEGQNVTLSCEQNLNHDAMYWYRQDPGQGLRLIYYSQIVNDFQKGDIAEGYSVSREKKESFPLTVTSAQKNPTAFYLCASSTQGPTQYFGPGTRLTVL.

This sequence joins TRBV5-1 and TRBJ2-7, with 8 bases aligning to TRBD1. The V gene end was trimmed by 3 bases and the J gene end by 2 bases; junction bases not matched to a gene: 4. Germline lookup yields CDR1 SGHRS and CDR2 YFSETQ. The CDR3 is made up of 14 amino acids. The CDR3 DNA sequence: TGCGCCAGCAGCTCCGGGACAGGACCCTACGAGCAGTACTTC. This encodes CASSSGTGPYEQYF.

In DNA, the CDR3 is TGTGCCAGCAGCCAAGACAGCTCCTCTGGAAACACCATATATTTT. Residues: CASSQDSSSGNTIYF. The chain couples TRBV7-9 to TRBJ1-3; TRBD1 is a possible D gene (5 bases). The CDR3 loop spans 15 amino acids. Germline V lookup: CDR1 SEHNR, CDR2 FQNEAQ (reference sequence). The V end was cut by 5 bases, the J end by 0 bases, with 11 bases between. The full variable domain, in which reference TRBV7-9 and TRBJ1-3 provide the parts outside the CDR3, is DTGVSQNPRHKITKRGQNVTFRCDPISEHNRLYWYRQTLGQGPEFLTYFQNEAQLEKSRLLSDRFSAERPKGSFSTLEIQRTEQGDSAMYLCASSQDSSSGNTIYFGEGSWLTVV.

The genes are TRBV7-2 and TRBJ2-3; D might be TRBD2 (5 bases). Germline V CDR1 and CDR2: SGHTA, FQGNSA. The length of the CDR3 is 14 residues. Trimming removed 3 bases from V and 3 bases from J, with 10 bases in between. CDR3 region: CASSFGGGTDTQYF. As DNA, the CDR3 is TGTGCCAGCAGCTTTGGAGGTGGAACAGATACGCAGTATTTT.

The J gene is TRBJ1-4, the V gene TRBV30; TRBD1 is a possible D gene (5 bases). V was trimmed by 4 bases and J by 4 bases, leaving 16 bases between them. The germline CDR1 and CDR2 sequences are GTSNPN and SVGIG (reference sequence). This CDR3 is 15 amino acids long. CDR3 sequence: CAWTRDMGLNEKLFF. DNA for the CDR3: TGTGCCTGGACTCGCGACATGGGGCTTAATGAAAAACTGTTTTTT. Supplemented by reference TRBV30 and TRBJ1-4, the full variable domain reads SQTIHQWPATLVQPVGSPLSLECTVEGTSNPNLYWYRQAAGRGLQLLFYSVGIGQISSEVPQNLSASRPQDRQFILSSKKLLLSDSGFYLCAWTRDMGLNEKLFFGSGTQLSVL.

The chain carries TRBV7-2 and TRBJ1-5, with 10 bases that match TRBD1. The ends lost 0 bases at V and 1 base at J; junction bases unmatched: 6. CDR3 length: 18 residues. Germline assignment: CDR1 SGHTA and CDR2 FQGNSA. The CDR3 loop reads CASSLADRGKSSNQPQHF. The CDR3 DNA reads as TGTGCCAGCAGCTTAGCGGACAGGGGGAAGTCAAGCAATCAGCCCCAGCATTTT.

The V call is TRBV10-1, the J call TRBJ2-1, with D possibly matching TRBD2 (5 bases). The CDR3 runs to 15 residues. Germline-derived CDR1 and CDR2 are WNHNN and SYGVQD (reference sequence). The V and J ends lost 3 bases and 5 bases respectively, with 14 bases between them. Here the CDR3 reads CASSDEGVVNNEQFF. The CDR3 DNA is TGCGCCAGCAGTGATGAGGGAGTGGTCAACAATGAGCAGTTCTTC.

The chain recombines TRBV27 with TRBJ2-1; weak D call: TRBD2 (6 bases). Germline lookup yields CDR1 MNHEY and CDR2 SMNVEV (reference sequence). CDR3 length: 14 amino acids. V shed 6 bases and J shed 3 bases, with 12 bases lying between them. This CDR3 reads CASRGRMGYNEQFF. In DNA, the CDR3 is TGTGCCAGCAGGGGGAGGATGGGCTACAATGAGCAGTTCTTC.

The chain couples TRBV5-1 to TRBJ1-2; 8 bases match TRBD1. The CDR3 contains 12 residues. Losses at the gene ends were 5 bases for V and 8 bases for J; bases not matched to a gene: 5. CDR1 and CDR2 from the germline V gene are SGHRS and YFSETQ. CDR3 loop: CASRDREGGYTF. The CDR3 DNA reads TGCGCCAGCAGGGACAGGGAGGGCGGCTACACCTTC.

This clone was seen once. The V gene is TRBV3-1 (or the pseudogene TRBV3-2), the J gene TRBJ1-2; 9 nucleotides align to TRBD1. The CDR3 runs to 16 residues. With V trimmed by 0 bases and J by 4 bases, 6 bases remained unmatched. Germline CDR1 reads LGHDT; CDR2 reads YNNKEL (reference sequence). CDR3: CASSQDRGQGIYGYTF. CDR3 DNA sequence: TGTGCCAGCAGCCAAGATCGGGGACAGGGCATCTATGGCTACACCTTC.